This T cell receptor (beta chain) is drawn from a study of radiotherapy plus CTLA-4 blockade in lung cancer. Study summary: Patients showed objective responses in 15% to 20% of cases and disease control in around 30%. General study points: After treatment with radiotherapy plus ipilimumab, TCR clones that came from the tumor expanded in blood. Early blood T cell clone changes and increased post-radiation serum interferon-beta were reportedly the strongest response predictors.

CDR3 length: 14 amino acids. Germline CDR1 is GTSNPN and CDR2 is SVGIG (reference sequence). The ends lost 5 bases at V and 0 bases at J; junction bases unmatched: 2. With respect to this clone: The target antigen is unknown.

Generated by immunoSEQ multiplex PCR, the TCRdb table keeps only in-frame clones and is missing some. There are some 43,000 clones in the sample; 75% to 85% occur only once, and 3% to 4% lies in the top ten. The TCR was taken from a human donor with non-small cell lung cancer who had stable disease on radiotherapy plus ipilimumab. The sequencing used peripheral blood, collected from a patient treated with radiotherapy plus ipilimumab. The chain recombines TRBV30 with TRBJ1-4; TRBD1 matches 8 bases. CDR3 nucleotide sequence: TGTGCCTGGGACAGGGGCTCAACTAATGAAAAACTGTTTTTT. This sequence encodes CAWDRGSTNEKLFF.